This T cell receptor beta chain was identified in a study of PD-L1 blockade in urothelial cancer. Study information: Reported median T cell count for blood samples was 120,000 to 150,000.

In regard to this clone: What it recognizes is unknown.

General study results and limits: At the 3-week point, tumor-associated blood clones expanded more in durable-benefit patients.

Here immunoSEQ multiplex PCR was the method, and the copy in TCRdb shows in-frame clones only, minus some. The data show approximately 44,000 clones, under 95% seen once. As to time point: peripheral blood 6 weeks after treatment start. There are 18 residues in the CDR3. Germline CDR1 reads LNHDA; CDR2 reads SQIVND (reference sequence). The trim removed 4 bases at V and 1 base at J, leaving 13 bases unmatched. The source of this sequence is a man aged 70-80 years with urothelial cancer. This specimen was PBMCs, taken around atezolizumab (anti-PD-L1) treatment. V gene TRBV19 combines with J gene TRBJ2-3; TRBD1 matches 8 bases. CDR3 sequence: CASSTDRDLVGGTDTQYF. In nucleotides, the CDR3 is TGTGCCAGTAGTACGGACAGGGACCTCGTCGGCGGCACAGATACGCAGTATTTT.